The rows below give T cell receptor beta chains drawn from one sample of a study of graft-versus-host responses after intestinal transplantation. Using immunoSEQ multiplex PCR, the repertoire was profiled, and TCRdb retains in-frame clones only, with some absent. The sample lists 90,000 to 120,000 clones, approximately 86% occurring once. Their antigens are not known. The sample consisted of unstimulated CD4+ T cells sorted from spleen or lymph node cells, taken before transplant. All receptors come from a human donor who was the organ donor for an intestinal transplant. Both conserved end residues are part of each CDR3. A D gene is named only where the DNA matches it firmly. A clone size is listed for some rows: how often the clone was seen (once, few, many), or a class if it is expanded.

cdr3_nt,cdr3_aa,v_call,j_call,clone_size,d_call
TGTGCCAGCAGTGAAGGAGGGGGTCACTTATCCGGCTACACCTTC,CASSEGGGHLSGYTF,TRBV2,TRBJ1-2,-,-
TGTGCCAGTAGTATAGGACAGTTACCCGGGTCACCCCTCCACTTT,CASSIGQLPGSPLHF,TRBV19,TRBJ1-6,-,-
TGTGCCAGCAGTGAAGTGAGGACTAGCGGACCCACAGATACGCAGTATTTT,CASSEVRTSGPTDTQYF,TRBV6-1,TRBJ2-3,-,TRBD2
TGCGCCAGCAGTGAGTCGCAGGGACGGAAGACCCAGTACTTC,CASSESQGRKTQYF,TRBV10-1,TRBJ2-5,once,-
TGTGCCAGCAGCTTATTGGCTAGTGACTCCCAGACCCAGTACTTC,CASSLLASDSQTQYF,TRBV7-6,TRBJ2-5,-,-
TGTGCCAGCAGCTCGGACAGGGTCGCCTACGAGCAGTACTTC,CASSSDRVAYEQYF,TRBV9,TRBJ2-7,-,TRBD1
TGCGCCAGCAGGGGGGTTTTGGTGAACACTGAAGCTTTCTTT,CASRGVLVNTEAFF,TRBV4-1,TRBJ1-1,-,-
TGCGCCAGCAGCTTGCGGGCCGGGGAGCTGAACACTGAAGCTTTCTTT,CASSLRAGELNTEAFF,TRBV5-1,TRBJ1-1,-,-
TGCGCCAGCAGCTGGTTGTCGACGGAGACCCAGTACTTC,CASSWLSTETQYF,TRBV5-1,TRBJ2-5,-,-
TGTGCCAGCTCACCTAGACAGGGGGGCTCAGATACGCAGTATTTT,CASSPRQGGSDTQYF,TRBV18,TRBJ2-3,-,TRBD1
TGTGCCAGCACCCTGGATAATGGCAGCCGCAATCAGCCCCAGCATTTT,CASTLDNGSRNQPQHF,TRBV6-6,TRBJ1-5,once,-
TGTGCCAGCAGCCAATTCGAGCCGAATCAGCCCCAGCATTTT,CASSQFEPNQPQHF,TRBV4-2,TRBJ1-5,-,-
TGCGCCAGCAGCTTGTTCGGGGGAGGCGCAGATACGCAGTATTTT,CASSLFGGGADTQYF,TRBV5-1,TRBJ2-3,-,-
TGTGCCATCAGTCTCGGGACAGGGGCCTACGAGCAGTACTTC,CAISLGTGAYEQYF,TRBV10-3,TRBJ2-7,-,TRBD1
TGTGCCAGCAGCTTAGCGGGAGGATCCTACAATGAGCAGTTCTTC,CASSLAGGSYNEQFF,TRBV11-3,TRBJ2-1,-,TRBD2
TGTGCCAGCAGTCCTAACACCGGGGAGCTGTTTTTT,CASSPNTGELFF,TRBV6-5,TRBJ2-2,-,-
TGCGCCAGCAGCCTCCTTTGGGGAATAGCCAAAAACATTCAGTACTTC,CASSLLWGIAKNIQYF,TRBV4-1,TRBJ2-4,-,-
TGTGCCAGCAGCCAGGGTACTCAGTGGGGGGTATACAATGAGCAGTTCTTC,CASSQGTQWGVYNEQFF,TRBV11-2,TRBJ2-1,-,-
TGCGCCAGCAGCTTGGAGGGGGCCGAAAAACTGTTTTTT,CASSLEGAEKLFF,TRBV5-1,TRBJ1-4,-,TRBD1
TGCGCCAGCAGACCGAGGGGTGGGAGCAATCAGCCCCAGCATTTT,CASRPRGGSNQPQHF,TRBV4-1,TRBJ1-5,once,-
TGTGCCAGCAGCTTAGGACCAAACAATGAGCAGTTCTTC,CASSLGPNNEQFF,TRBV7-2,TRBJ2-1,-,-